The clone carrying this T cell receptor (beta chain) was found a few times. Its antigen is unknown. Primers included in the PCR were 60 Vbeta and 13 Jbeta primers. Here immunoSEQ multiplex PCR was the method, and the copy in TCRdb shows in-frame clones only, minus some. This sample has 150,000 to 200,000 clones, with around 82% found just once. The data originate from a study of cytomegalovirus exposure and HLA in healthy donors. Findings and limits, study-wide: Common viral pathogens seemed, in a later analysis, to connect with several of the most significant clusters.

CDR3 length: 14 amino acids. Germline V gene sequence: CDR1 SQVTM, CDR2 ANQGSEA. V was pared by 4 bases and J by 5 bases, with 7 bases of the junction left unmatched. V is TRBV29-1 and J is TRBJ1-4; 7 nucleotides agree with TRBD1. Sequencing was carried out using PBMCs. The sequence came from a boy younger than 18 in good health and CMV-seronegative. CDR3 in amino acids: CSVARDSQNEKLFF. The CDR3 DNA reads as TGCAGCGTTGCCCGGGACAGTCAAAATGAAAAACTGTTTTTT.